Listed below are T cell receptor beta chains from one sample, sequenced in a study of T cells after yellow fever vaccination. TCRdb fed the 5' RACE reads into MiXCR, producing one record per CDR3 protein. In the table there are 500,000 to 650,000 distinct CDR3 sequences, roughly a sixth of which are singletons. The specimen comprised PBMCs, sampled 5 days after the first yellow fever vaccination. The receptors were gathered from a young man who received the YFV17D yellow fever vaccine. Each CDR3 is given without its conserved first and last residue. The order of the fields is CDR3 protein, J gene, V gene.

CDR3: SVPQGGGDTQY; J: TRBJ2-3; V: TRBV29-1
CDR3: ASSLVSSWGRTYNEQF; J: TRBJ2-1; V: TRBV11-1
CDR3: ASTTGLSYEQY; J: TRBJ2-7; V: TRBV7-2
CDR3: ASSEARRTGWEKLF; J: TRBJ1-4; V: TRBV6-1
CDR3: ASTRDRAANQPQH; J: TRBJ1-5; V: TRBV2
CDR3: ASSGGGRDTQY; J: TRBJ2-3; V: TRBV2
CDR3: ASCQASGSTDTQY; J: TRBJ2-3; V: TRBV3-1
CDR3: ASSRQGGSTEAF; J: TRBJ1-1; V: TRBV7-9
CDR3: ASSSRDGLTYGYT; J: TRBJ1-2; V: TRBV7-2
CDR3: ASRRGADNEKLF; J: TRBJ1-4; V: TRBV7-8
CDR3: ASSPPVRNNEQF; J: TRBJ2-1; V: TRBV18
CDR3: ASSQGIDTGELF; J: TRBJ2-2; V: TRBV18
CDR3: ASSYAGTTLYNEQF; J: TRBJ2-1; V: TRBV6-5
CDR3: SARPRRGGLNQETQY; J: TRBJ2-5; V: TRBV20-1
CDR3: ASSLAPTELREQF; J: TRBJ2-1; V: TRBV7-9
CDR3: ASSLTGKETQY; J: TRBJ2-5; V: TRBV7-6
CDR3: ASSLGTGVGPEAF; J: TRBJ1-1; V: TRBV7-9
CDR3: ASSPTGVNQPQH; J: TRBJ1-5; V: TRBV18
CDR3: AISESGRETQY; J: TRBJ2-5; V: TRBV10-3
CDR3: ASSQGPQETQY; J: TRBJ2-5; V: TRBV4-2
CDR3: ASSVVYEQY; J: TRBJ2-7; V: TRBV9
CDR3: ASSLGRGDNSPLH; J: TRBJ1-6; V: TRBV12-3/TRBV12-4
CDR3: SVLDRLSSYEQY; J: TRBJ2-7; V: TRBV29-1
CDR3: SAKQGAIEAF; J: TRBJ1-1; V: TRBV20-1
CDR3: ASSFGGSSEKLF; J: TRBJ1-4; V: TRBV7-2
CDR3: SATPSSQKVQPQH; J: TRBJ1-5; V: TRBV20-1
CDR3: AWSGPTGELF; J: TRBJ2-2; V: TRBV30
CDR3: ASSVAGTGGTEAF; J: TRBJ1-1; V: TRBV9